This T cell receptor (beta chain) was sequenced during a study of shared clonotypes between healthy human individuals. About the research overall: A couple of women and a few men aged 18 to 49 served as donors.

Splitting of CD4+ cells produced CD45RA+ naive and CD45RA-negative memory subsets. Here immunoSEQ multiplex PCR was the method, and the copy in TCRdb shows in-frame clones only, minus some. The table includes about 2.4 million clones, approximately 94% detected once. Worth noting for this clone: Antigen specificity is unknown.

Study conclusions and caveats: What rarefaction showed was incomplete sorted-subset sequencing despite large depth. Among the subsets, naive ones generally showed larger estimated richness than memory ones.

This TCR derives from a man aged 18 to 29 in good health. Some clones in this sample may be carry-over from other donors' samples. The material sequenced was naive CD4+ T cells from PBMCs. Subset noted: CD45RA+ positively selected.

The CDR3 protein is CASSSTGTGGEKLFF. The CDR3 bases are TGTGCCAGCAGTTCCACCGGGACAGGGGGTGAAAAACTGTTTTTT. The chain employs TRBV27 and TRBJ1-4, with 11 bases matching TRBD1. V trimming: 4 bases; J trimming: 7 bases; junction bases outside the gene matches: 5. Germline CDR1 is MNHEY and CDR2 is SMNVEV (reference sequence). The CDR3 sequence is 15 residues long.